The 11 T cell receptor beta chains listed next were all sequenced from one sample in a study of OX40 agonist ivuxolimab in advanced cancers. Clones were read by immunoSEQ multiplex PCR, and TCRdb kept only the in-frame ones, dropping some. The sample lists over 55,000 clones; roughly nine tenths were seen once. The source was CD4+ or CD8+ T cells sorted from blood, collected in a trial of the OX40 agonist ivuxolimab. These receptor sequences come from an adult with an advanced solid tumor such as melanoma, head and neck, liver or kidney cancer.

The CDR3 is CASSPGLPDTQYF. The CDR3, as DNA: TGTGCCAGCAGCCCTGGACTCCCCGATACGCAGTATTTT. J is TRBJ2-3 and V is TRBV7-2; D is perhaps TRBD2 (5 bases). There are 13 residues in the CDR3. V was cut by 5 bases and J by 6 bases, with 12 bases left in between. Germline CDR1 is SGHTA and CDR2 is FQGNSA.

The CDR3 is CASNGATGPGGEQYF. As DNA, the CDR3 is TGTGCCAGCAATGGAGCGACAGGGCCAGGCGGCGAGCAGTACTTC. This chain connects TRBV25-1 to TRBJ2-7, with 7 bases fitting TRBD1. Germline-derived CDR1 and CDR2 are MGHDK and SYGVNS. Losses at the gene ends were 7 bases for V and 6 bases for J; bases not matched to a gene: 15. CDR3 length equals 15 residues.

The chain couples TRBV11-2 to TRBJ1-2; tentatively, D is TRBD1 (5 bases). Trimming stripped 3 bases from V and 2 bases from J, with 10 bases between. The CDR3 totals 14 residues. CDR1 is SGHAT, CDR2 FQNNGV, per germline. As DNA, the CDR3 is TGTGCCAGCAGCTTTCTAGGGGCGAACTATGGCTACACCTTC. Translation gives CASSFLGANYGYTF.

The CDR3 region has the DNA TGTGCCAGCGGTAGTCTTGGTCACGCAGATACGCAGTATTTT. It codes for CASGSLGHADTQYF. The chain employs TRBV9 and TRBJ2-3, with D uncertain. Germline V CDR1 and CDR2: SGDLS, YYNGEE. Trimming pared 7 bases from V and 4 bases from J, leaving 16 bases between. This CDR3 has 14 amino acids. Based on the CDR3 plus reference TRBV9 and TRBJ2-3, the full variable domain is DSGVTQTPKHLITATGQRVTLRCSPRSGDLSVYWYQQSLDQGLQFLIQYYNGEERAKGNILERFSAQQFPDLHSELNLSSLELGDSALYFCASGSLGHADTQYFGPGTRLTVL.

A word on this clone: One junction end does not reproduce the germline sequence, and a read error may be involved. CDR3 coding DNA: TGTGCCAGCAGTTCTAGCGGAGGTACAGGTACGCAGTATTTT. It is translated as CASSSSGGTGTQYF. The chain links TRBV6-5 to TRBJ2-3; TRBD2 aligns across 7 bases. Germline CDR1 is MNHEY and CDR2 is SVGAGI. The CDR3 totals 14 residues.

The V and J genes are TRBV7-9 and TRBJ2-5, with D perhaps TRBD2 (6 bases). The CDR3 runs 14 residues. From germline, CDR1 is SEHNR and CDR2 FQNEAQ (reference sequence). With 2 bases removed from V and 2 bases from J, the gap between germline ends came to 9 bases. The CDR3 nucleotides read TGTGCCAGCAGCTTACGGCGGGATCAAGAGACCCAGTACTTC. This sequence encodes CASSLRRDQETQYF.

This clone was seen a few times. The chain uses TRBV20-1 and TRBJ1-1, with D uncertain. Between the trimmed V and J ends, which lost 2 bases and 0 bases, there was a span of 1 base. Germline V lookup: CDR1 DFQATT, CDR2 SNEGSKA (reference sequence). CDR3 size: 11 residues. CDR3 nucleotides: TGCAGTGCTAGAATGAACACTGAAGCTTTCTTT. Translated, it gives CSARMNTEAFF.

The chain recombines TRBV2 with TRBJ2-3; D unresolved. Looked up from germline, CDR1 is SNHLY and CDR2 is FYNNEI. The CDR3 runs 12 residues. V lost 6 bases, J lost 7 bases, and 11 bases lay in between. CDR3 bases: TGTGCCAGCAGGGTCGCCCCGCATACGCAGTATTTT. It yields the protein CASRVAPHTQYF.

In regard to this clone: Within the sample, other DNA sequences also encode this same CDR3. The J gene is TRBJ1-2, the V gene TRBV5-6; TRBD1 aligns across 8 bases. The CDR3 is 15 amino acids. Germline trimming cut 1 base from V and 9 bases from J; bases unmatched to any gene: 11. The germline CDR1 and CDR2 sequences are SGHDT and YYEEEE. The DNA of the CDR3 is TGTGCCAGCAGCTTGTTGGGACAGGTGGGTAGAAGCTACACCTTC. Translating gives CASSLLGQVGRSYTF.

This clone was detected once. This rearrangement joins TRBV28 to TRBJ2-1; D not resolved. V lost 7 bases and J 6 bases, leaving 13 bases between the germline ends. CDR1 is MDHEN, CDR2 SYDVKM, per germline. The CDR3 is made up of 13 amino acids. The CDR3 reads CASTPVGINEQFF. The DNA for the CDR3 is TGTGCCAGCACCCCCGTGGGCATCAATGAGCAGTTCTTC. The variable domain in full, completed from reference TRBV28 and TRBJ2-1, reads DVKVTQSSRYLVKRTGEKVFLECVQDMDHENMFWYRQDPGLGLRLIYFSYDVKMKEKGDIPEGYSVSREKKERFSLILESASTNQTSMYLCASTPVGINEQFFGPGTRLTVL.

As regards this clone: At the DNA level, this CDR3 is encoded by other sequences in the same sample as well. V gene TRBV28 combines with J gene TRBJ2-7; D is uncertain. The CDR3 has 12 amino acids. Looked up from germline, CDR1 is MDHEN and CDR2 is SYDVKM. V shed 2 bases and J shed 3 bases, with 5 bases lying between them. The chain's CDR3 is CASSLGSYEQYF. CDR3 DNA sequence: TGTGCCAGCAGTTTAGGCAGCTACGAGCAGTACTTC. The variable domain in full, completed from reference TRBV28 and TRBJ2-7, reads DVKVTQSSRYLVKRTGEKVFLECVQDMDHENMFWYRQDPGLGLRLIYFSYDVKMKEKGDIPEGYSVSREKKERFSLILESASTNQTSMYLCASSLGSYEQYFGPGTRLTVT.